This TCR beta chain was obtained from a study of CD8+ T cells in alopecia areata (dated by TCRdb to between 2017 and 2018). In the study overall: The treated patients, all with moderate-to-severe alopecia areata, were enrolled in an open-label pilot trial of oral tofacitinib given at 5 to 10 mg twice daily. Tofacitinib was given for 6 to 18 months, followed by 6 months of follow-up off drug to assess delayed response and recurrence. High-throughput TCRbeta sequencing was used to examine T cell clonal expansion in alopecia areata in both the C3H/HeJ mouse model and human patients. On the human side, TCRbeta sequencing was run on scalp tissue and on sorted CD4+ and CD8+ peripheral blood T cells from healthy controls and from alopecia areata patients with either patchy or totalis/universalis disease. Tofacitinib-treated patients had biopsies at baseline and at 4 and 24 weeks of treatment, with a later scalp biopsy in several patients. Scalp clonality was compared among normal scalp (n=4), patchy alopecia areata scalp (n=8), and alopecia totalis/universalis scalp (n=8). RNA was obtained with the PAXgene miRNA kit for fixed scalp, the miRNeasy kit for PBMCs, and the RNeasy kit for mouse skin. Amplification of TCRbeta CDR3 regions was done by immunoSEQ multiplex PCR using 35 Vbeta forward primers and 13 Jbeta reverse primers.

The meaning of the sample's time point label: baseline before oral tofacitinib. Lesional scalp punch biopsies and peripheral blood were obtained from alopecia areata patients. PBMCs were separated by density centrifugation and stained for CD3, CD4 and CD8, after which CD4+ and CD8+ T cells were sorted on a FACSAria. This clone occurred once. Its antigen remains unidentified. Compared with germline, one end of the junction differs, possibly owing to a read error. The paper's findings and limits, for the study overall: Compared with mice, TCR sequences shared between patients were less clear, possibly partly because of HLA diversity across the patient population. Unlike mouse skin, which is dominated by gammadelta T cells, normal human skin has resident alphabeta T cells that are also sequenced, and this complicates analysis of the scalp TCR repertoire. Compared with normal scalp, lesional scalp had higher clonality and more expanded CD8+ clones, particularly in alopecia totalis/universalis, a pattern that suggests antigenic drive.

Library construction relied on the immunoSEQ multiplex PCR assay. RNA was extracted from all samples and reverse transcribed into cDNA as template for TCR sequencing. SuperScript III was used for first-strand cDNA synthesis, primed with a 2:1 mix of oligo-dT and random hexamers. A synthetic immune receptor repertoire was used to gauge amplification bias, and whatever bias remained was removed computationally. Per the original workflow: Raw reads were preprocessed to remove errors, and CDR3 was defined by IMGT conventions from the conserved cysteine to phenylalanine. Clonality was computed as 1 minus the Shannon entropy, with the entropy normalized by log2 of the number of productive unique TCRs. Whether each scalp clone was CD4 or CD8 was inferred by checking scalp TCRbeta sequences against the CD4 and CD8 repertoires from sorted blood. TCRdb holds this immuneACCESS table with in-frame rearrangements only. Some clones are missing; in checked studies, unresolved V genes explain under half, and the rest has no known cause. V and J calls and clone size are those listed in that table; D and trimming were worked out from the DNA. The sample table contains some 120,000 clones; only one count was recorded for 45% to 65% of them. 4.5% of the sample rests with the top ten.

From the cysteine up to the phenylalanine, the CDR3 has a length of 14 residues. This entry keeps only the CDR3 DNA: 42 bases, framed from base 1. Taken from the germline V gene, the CDR1 and CDR2 loops are SNHLY and FYNNEI. This sequence originates from a human donor with alopecia areata. The rearrangement joined TRBV2 to TRBJ1-5; a weak D assignment points to TRBD1 (5 bases agree). The material was CD4+ T cells sorted from blood, obtained at week 0. The sequence in DNA is TGTGCCAGCTTAGAGGGACCTCGCAACCAGCCCCAGCATTTT. Translated, it gives CASLEGPRNQPQHF.